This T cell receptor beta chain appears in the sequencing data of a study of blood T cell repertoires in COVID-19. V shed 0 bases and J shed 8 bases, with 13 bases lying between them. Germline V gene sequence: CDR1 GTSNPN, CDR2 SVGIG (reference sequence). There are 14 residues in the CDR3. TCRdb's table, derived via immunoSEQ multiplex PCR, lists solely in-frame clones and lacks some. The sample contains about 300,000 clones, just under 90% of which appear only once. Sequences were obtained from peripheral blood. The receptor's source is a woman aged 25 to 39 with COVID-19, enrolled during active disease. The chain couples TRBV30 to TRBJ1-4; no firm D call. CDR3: CAWSVGGMGEKLFF. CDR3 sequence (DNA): TGTGCCTGGAGTGTCGGAGGGATGGGGGAAAAACTGTTTTTT.